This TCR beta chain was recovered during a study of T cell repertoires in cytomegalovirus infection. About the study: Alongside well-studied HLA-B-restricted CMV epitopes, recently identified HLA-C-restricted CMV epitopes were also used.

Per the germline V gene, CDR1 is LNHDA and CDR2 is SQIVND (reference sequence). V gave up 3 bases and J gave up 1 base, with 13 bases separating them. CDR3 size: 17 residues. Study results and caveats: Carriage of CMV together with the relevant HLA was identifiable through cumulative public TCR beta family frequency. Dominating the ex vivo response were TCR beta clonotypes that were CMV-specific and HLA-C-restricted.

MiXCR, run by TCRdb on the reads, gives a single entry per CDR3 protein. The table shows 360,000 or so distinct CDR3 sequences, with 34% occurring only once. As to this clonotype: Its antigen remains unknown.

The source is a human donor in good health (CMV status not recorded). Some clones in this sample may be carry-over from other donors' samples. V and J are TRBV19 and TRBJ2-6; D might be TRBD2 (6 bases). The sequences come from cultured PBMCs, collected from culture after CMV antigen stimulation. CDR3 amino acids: CASSIVFGSSGANVLTF. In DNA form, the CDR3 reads TGTGCCAGTAGTATTGTTTTCGGGAGTTCTGGGGCCAACGTCCTGACTTTC.